The 7 T cell receptor beta chains below were found in one sample sequenced in a study of blood T cell repertoires in COVID-19 (TCRdb year 2020). The protocol used for the library was the immunoSEQ multiplex PCR assay. The table comes from immuneACCESS by way of TCRdb, which keeps in-frame sequences with V and J called. Part of the clones is missing from these tables; in studies checked, under half for an unresolved V gene and the rest for unknown reasons. Within this sample are almost 200,000 clones, with about 86% of them counted one time only. 0.78% of the sample is held by the ten biggest clonotypes. The sample comprised peripheral blood. Source of these receptors: a woman aged 70-85 years with acute or convalescent COVID-19.

This chain uses TRBV7-6 with TRBJ1-3, with D hard to call. The germline V and J ends were trimmed by 5 bases and 2 bases, with 16 bases remaining between them. CDR3 length: 16 residues. Germline CDR1 and CDR2: SGHVS and FNYEAQ. The CDR3 nucleotides are TGTGCCAGCAGCCCGTACTTCGGGGTGACTGGAAACACCATATATTTT. This sequence encodes CASSPYFGVTGNTIYF.

The V gene is TRBV19, the J gene TRBJ2-6; D gene uncertain. CDR1 is LNHDA and CDR2 is SQIVND in the germline V gene (reference sequence). CDR3 length equals 14 residues. V lost 5 bases, J lost 0 bases, and 5 bases lay in between. The CDR3 coding sequence is TGTGCCAGTAGTTCGTACTCTGGGGCCAACGTCCTGACTTTC. Amino acid sequence: CASSSYSGANVLTF.

V usage is TRBV11-3 and J usage is TRBJ1-2; weak D call: TRBD1 (5 bases). The CDR3 spans 16 residues. Trimming stripped 5 bases from V and 4 bases from J, with 20 bases between. Germline CDR1 SGHNT, CDR2 YENEEA. DNA for the CDR3: TGTGCCAGCAGCACAATTGGGACGGGAGACTTCTATGGCTACACCTTC. Translation: CASSTIGTGDFYGYTF. Drawing the rest from reference TRBV11-3 and TRBJ1-2, the complete variable domain is EAGVVQSPRYKIIEKKQPVAFWCNPISGHNTLYWYLQNLGQGPELLIRYENEEAVDDSQLPKDRFSAERLKGVDSTLKIQPAELGDSAVYLCASSTIGTGDFYGYTFGSGTRLTVV.

The gene calls are TRBV5-4 and TRBJ2-5; TRBD2 matches at 9 bases. J was trimmed by 3 bases and V by 5 bases; bases with no gene match: 5. Germline V CDR1 and CDR2: SGHNT, YYREEE (reference sequence). This CDR3 region has 14 residues. DNA of the CDR3: TGTGCCAGCAGGCGGGGGGGGCTGAAAGAGACCCAGTACTTC. Translated, it gives CASRRGGLKETQYF.

This clone was detected only a few times. The gene calls are TRBV5-1 and TRBJ2-3; no clear D gene. CDR3 length equals 14 residues. The V end was cut by 1 base, the J end by 0 bases, with 6 bases between. Germline loops: CDR1 SGHRS, CDR2 YFSETQ. CDR3 DNA: TGCGCCAGCAGCTTGACAGCTAGCACAGATACGCAGTATTTT. Encoded protein: CASSLTASTDTQYF.

The DNA of the CDR3 is TGTGCCAGCAGCTCACAGGGGGGTGACTATGGCTACACCTTC. It specifies CASSSQGGDYGYTF. J is TRBJ1-2 and V is TRBV3-1 (or the pseudogene TRBV3-2), with TRBD1 matching 8 bases. Per the germline V gene, CDR1 is LGHDT and CDR2 is YNNKEL (reference sequence). Trimming took 5 bases from V and 3 from J; bases not matched to a gene: 5. CDR3 length: 14 residues.

The chain employs TRBV19 and TRBJ2-5, with 7 bases that match TRBD2. This CDR3 is built from 15 residues. Per germline, CDR1 LNHDA and CDR2 SQIVND (reference sequence). Losses at the gene ends were 2 bases for V and 3 bases for J; bases not matched to a gene: 6. CDR3 nucleotides: TGTGCCAGTAGTATATCGCCAGCGGGGAAAGAGACCCAGTACTTC. This gives the protein CASSISPAGKETQYF.